The TCR beta chain under discussion was sequenced for a study of blood T cells in healthy people across ages. With 1 base removed from V and 3 bases from J, the gap between germline ends came to 2 bases. Germline CDR1 is KGHDR and CDR2 is SFDVKD. This CDR3 contains 12 residues. Sample-barcoded 5' priming and a J-beta primer mix drove a second PCR of roughly 6 to 12 cycles. TCRdb reprocessed the 5' RACE reads with MiXCR, giving one entry per CDR3 protein. The sample has approximately 960,000 distinct CDR3 sequences, 25% to 30% seen once. This clonotype was recorded many times. This sample was also put to use in a study of T cells of mothers and their children.

The V and J genes are TRBV24-1 and TRBJ2-5; D is unresolved. The clonotype originates from a woman aged 40 to 50 in good health. The sample comprised blood. For the CDR3, the DNA is TGTGCCACCAGTGATTTTAAAGAGACCCAGTACTTC. Amino acid sequence: CATSDFKETQYF.